These 17 T cell receptor beta chains came from one sample sequenced in a study of T cell repertoires in cytomegalovirus infection. MiXCR was run by TCRdb on the reads, yielding one entry per CDR3 protein. The table lists roughly 500,000 distinct CDR3 sequences, about 42% of them singletons, with around 45% in the top ten. Antigen specificity for these receptors is unknown. Source: cultured PBMCs, taken from culture after CMV antigen stimulation. The receptors originated from a human donor in good health (CMV status not recorded). Some clones in this sample may be carry-over from other donors' samples.

This chain connects TRBV7-2 to TRBJ2-4; D unclear. V was cut by 7 bases and J by 6 bases, with 19 bases left in between. Germline CDR1 reads SGHTA; CDR2 reads FQGNSA. The CDR3 sequence is 15 residues long. In DNA, the CDR3 is TGTGCCAGCACCGCTCGTGCGCGGACCGGAAACATTCAGTACTTC. Translated: CASTARARTGNIQYF.

This clonotype has only a few counts. This chain links TRBV4-3 with TRBJ2-3, with TRBD2 identical over 8 bases. Germline V gene sequence: CDR1 LGHNA, CDR2 YSLEER. V shed 4 bases, J shed 1 base, and the junction held 7 bases outside the gene matches. The CDR3 is 16 residues long. In nucleotides, the CDR3 is TGCGCCAGCAGCCCCGGGAGGGGCCGGGGCACAGATACGCAGTATTTT. It yields the protein CASSPGRGRGTDTQYF.

Only a few counts were recorded for this clonotype. The chain carries TRBV9 and TRBJ1-1; 7 bases match TRBD1. The CDR3 is 15 amino acids. Germline V gives CDR1 SGDLS, CDR2 YYNGEE. V dropped 0 bases and J dropped 1; count of bases not matched to a gene: 3. The CDR3 loop is CASSVDWTGNTEAFF. The CDR3 coding sequence is TGTGCCAGCAGCGTAGATTGGACAGGGAACACTGAAGCTTTCTTT.

This clonotype was observed a few times. Written as DNA, the CDR3 is TGTGCCAGCAGCTTGGGACAGGGGGCGCGTGAGCAGTTCTTC. This sequence encodes CASSLGQGAREQFF. The V call is TRBV5-4, the J call TRBJ2-1; 10 bases agree with TRBD1. This CDR3 spans 14 amino acids. Trimming removed 0 bases from V and 9 bases from J; junction bases left unmatched: 3. Looked up from germline, CDR1 is SGHNT and CDR2 is YYREEE (reference sequence).

The sample holds many counts of this clonotype. This chain uses TRBV7-2 with TRBJ1-2, with D hard to call. CDR3 size: 11 residues. Germline V CDR1 and CDR2: SGHTA, FQGNSA. The V and J ends lost 5 bases and 6 bases respectively, with 7 bases between them. The CDR3 nucleotides read TGTGCCAGCAGCGTAGGTGATGGCTACACCTTC. Protein sequence: CASSVGDGYTF.

This rearrangement joins TRBV7-8 to TRBJ1-3; D gene ambiguous. The ends were cut back, 5 bases at V and 3 bases at J, with 8 bases in the middle. This CDR3 region has 13 residues. CDR1 and CDR2 (germline): SGHVS, FQNEAQ. CDR3 residues: CASSRVDGNTIYF. The CDR3 DNA sequence: TGTGCCAGCAGCCGGGTGGATGGAAACACCATATATTTT. The variable domain in full, completed from reference TRBV7-8 and TRBJ1-3, reads GAGVSQSPRYKVAKRGQDVALRCDPISGHVSLFWYQQALGQGPEFLTYFQNEAQLDKSGLPSDRFFAERPEGSVSTLKIQRTQQEDSAVYLCASSRVDGNTIYFGEGSWLTVV.

The chain employs TRBV2 and TRBJ1-4; D is undetermined. This CDR3 comprises 14 residues. V gave up 3 bases and J gave up 6 bases, with 11 bases separating them. Germline V CDR1 and CDR2: SNHLY, FYNNEI. CDR3 bases: TGTGCCAGCAGTGACAGACGGGGTGATGAAAAACTGTTTTTT. Protein: CASSDRRGDEKLFF.

This chain links TRBV7-9 with TRBJ1-2; D perhaps matches TRBD1 (5 bases). V was pared by 5 bases and J by 5 bases, with 18 bases between. The CDR3 is 15 amino acids. Per germline, CDR1 SEHNR and CDR2 FQNEAQ (reference sequence). CDR3 residues: CASSPPGTRVYGYTF. The CDR3 DNA reads as TGTGCCAGCAGCCCCCCCGGGACTCGGGTATATGGCTACACCTTC.

This sequence joins TRBV5-4 and TRBJ2-5; 10 nucleotides match TRBD2. Germline V lookup: CDR1 SGHNT, CDR2 YYREEE (reference sequence). The V segment lost 5 bases and the J segment 3 bases; nucleotides outside the gene matches: 7. This CDR3 has 15 amino acids. The CDR3 DNA follows: TGTGCCAGCAGTTTACCACTAGCGGGGAAAGAGACCCAGTACTTC. It yields the protein CASSLPLAGKETQYF.

The chain combines TRBV7-7 with TRBJ2-5; 9 nucleotides match TRBD1. V gave up 2 bases and J gave up 5 bases; unmatched junction bases: 12. The V gene's germline CDR1 is SSHAT and CDR2 FNYEAQ (reference sequence). This CDR3 spans 17 amino acids. CDR3 nucleotides: TGTGCCAGCAGCTTAAGGGTCTCTACAGGGGGCGATGAGACCCAGTACTTC. Translated: CASSLRVSTGGDETQYF.

This clonotype was detected only a few times. This chain connects TRBV7-6 to TRBJ2-6; D not resolved. Germline V gives CDR1 SGHVS, CDR2 FNYEAQ. The CDR3 runs to 13 residues. V gave up 5 bases and J gave up 6 bases, with 8 bases separating them. The CDR3 protein is CASSRSLANVLTF. For the CDR3, the DNA is TGTGCCAGCAGCCGATCGTTGGCCAACGTCCTGACTTTC.

This clonotype was picked up a small number of times. V and J are TRBV7-8 and TRBJ2-3; 7 bases match TRBD1. This CDR3 spans 15 amino acids. The germline CDR1 and CDR2 sequences are SGHVS and FQNEAQ. The V gene end was trimmed by 5 bases and the J gene end by 6 bases; junction bases not matched to a gene: 11. The CDR3 DNA reads TGTGCCAGCAGCCCGTGGACAGGACCTGAGGATACGCAGTATTTT. Translating gives CASSPWTGPEDTQYF.

The chain joins TRBV19 to TRBJ1-4; D possibly corresponds to TRBD1 (6 bases). CDR3 size: 14 residues. Germline-derived CDR1 and CDR2 are LNHDA and SQIVND (reference sequence). Trimming left V 6 bases short and J 5 bases short, with 13 bases between. In nucleotides, the CDR3 is TGTGCCAGTAGGACGGACAGACAAAATGAAAAACTGTTTTTT. Translating gives CASRTDRQNEKLFF.

V is TRBV6-5 and J is TRBJ1-5, with D hard to call. The CDR3 has 14 residues. The V gene's germline CDR1 is MNHEY and CDR2 SVGAGI. With 6 bases removed from V and 0 bases from J, the gap between germline ends came to 9 bases. The CDR3 DNA sequence: TGTGCCAGCAGGAAGGCAAATAGCAATCAGCCCCAGCATTTT. Translated: CASRKANSNQPQHF.

The V and J genes are TRBV18 and TRBJ2-7; D unresolved. Germline loops: CDR1 KGHSH, CDR2 LQKENI. With 2 bases removed from V and 4 bases from J, the gap between germline ends came to 15 bases. The CDR3 is 15 residues long. The CDR3 nucleotides read TGTGCCAGCTCACCAGAAGGACGGAGACAATACGAGCAGTACTTC. Residues: CASSPEGRRQYEQYF.

The V and J genes are TRBV7-6 and TRBJ2-1, with a weak D call TRBD1 (5 bases). Trimming left V 5 bases short and J 7 bases short, with 18 bases between. The CDR3 loop spans 15 amino acids. Per germline, CDR1 SGHVS and CDR2 FNYEAQ. CDR3 nucleotide sequence: TGTGCCAGCAGCGTGCAGGGCTCTGGTACGAATGAGCAGTTCTTC. It is translated as CASSVQGSGTNEQFF.

The chain is built from TRBV7-2 and TRBJ2-5, with a weak D call TRBD1 (6 bases). The CDR3 covers 15 residues. The V and J ends lost 4 bases and 5 bases respectively, with 17 bases between them. Germline V gives CDR1 SGHTA, CDR2 FQGNSA. CDR3 sequence: CASSWASGVAETQYF. CDR3 DNA sequence: TGTGCCAGCAGCTGGGCCTCAGGGGTGGCTGAGACCCAGTACTTC.